Below, one T cell receptor (beta chain) is given with its context. This sample was taken from a study of cytomegalovirus exposure and HLA in healthy donors. Study overall: Approximately 190 million T cells yielded around 120 million unique TCR beta sequences in earlier analysis.

Primers for the PCR totalled 60 Vbeta and 13 Jbeta. Original methodology: Later reanalysis found 75 million to 95 million unique TCR beta chains, about 10 million of them shared. Libraries were prepared by immunoSEQ multiplex PCR; TCRdb keeps only in-frame clonotypes and omits some of them. V and J calls and clone size are given by that table; D and trimming were obtained from the DNA. The sample carries about 190,000 clones, roughly 78% recorded once. Trimming took 5 bases from V and 0 from J, leaving 11 bases between them. This CDR3 has 15 residues. CDR1 is MNHNY, CDR2 SVGAGI, per germline (reference sequence).

This TCR came from a boy younger than 18 in good health and CMV-seronegative. Sequenced: PBMCs. The chain recombines TRBV6-6 with TRBJ1-3, with D maybe TRBD1 (5 bases). The CDR3 coding sequence is TGTGCCAGCAGTCCGCAGGGCATCTCTGGAAACACCATATATTTT. It encodes CASSPQGISGNTIYF.